This T cell receptor (beta chain) was recovered during a study of T cell clonality in common variable immunodeficiency. J gave up 4 bases and V 4 bases, and 13 bases lay outside the gene matches. The germline V gene encodes CDR1 SNHLY and CDR2 FYNNEI. The CDR3 contains 18 residues. This clone occurred many times. The read halts 3 residues ahead of the CDR3 end, with the missing end drawn from the germline J gene. Method: immunoSEQ multiplex PCR; TCRdb's copy keeps in-frame clones and lacks some. The repertoire consists of about 35,000 clones, none detected only once. The chain is built from TRBV2 and TRBJ2-2, with 9 bases lining up with TRBD1. The clonotype originates from a person aged 18-70 years in good health. The specimen sequenced was peripheral blood mononuclear cells. CDR3 in amino acids: CASSAGAQGAWGTGELFF. The DNA read from the CDR3 is TGTGCCAGCAGTGCGGGGGCACAGGGGGCTTGGGGCACCGGGGAG.